Following are 21 T cell receptor beta chains from one sample sequenced in a study of blood T cell repertoires in COVID-19. Clones were read by immunoSEQ multiplex PCR, and TCRdb kept only the in-frame ones, dropping some. This sample has 200,000 to 250,000 clones, with almost 90% found just once. The sample was peripheral blood. These receptors all come from a young man with active or convalescent COVID-19.

This chain uses TRBV28 with TRBJ1-4, with 9 bases aligning to TRBD1. CDR1 and CDR2 from the germline V gene are MDHEN and SYDVKM. The J segment lost 7 bases and the V segment lost 2 bases, leaving 11 bases of the junction unmatched. The length of the CDR3 is 17 residues. The CDR3 nucleotides read TGTGCCAGCAGTTTAGTTACAGGGGGCCGCTCGGGTGAAAAACTGTTTTTT. Protein sequence: CASSLVTGGRSGEKLFF.

This sequence joins TRBV7-2 and TRBJ1-2, with a weak D call TRBD1 (5 bases). The CDR3 has 15 residues. The V end lost 5 bases, the J end lost 0 bases, and 13 bases lay between the germline ends. Germline assignment: CDR1 SGHTA and CDR2 FQGNSA. The CDR3 coding sequence is TGTGCCAGCAGCATTAGACAGTCCCCTAACTATGGCTACACCTTC. It yields the protein CASSIRQSPNYGYTF.

The chain uses TRBV19 and TRBJ1-1, with D perhaps matching TRBD1 (6 bases). Trimming cost V 6 bases and J 8 bases, with 16 bases left between them. CDR1 is LNHDA and CDR2 is SQIVND in the germline V gene (reference sequence). The CDR3 spans 13 residues. This CDR3 reads CASRHPTGTEAFF. As DNA, the CDR3 is TGTGCCAGTAGGCACCCGACCGGGACAGAAGCTTTCTTT.

V gene TRBV6-5 combines with J gene TRBJ2-1; 7 bases match TRBD2. Unmatched junction bases numbered 8, after V lost 2 bases and J lost 4 bases. The CDR3 contains 16 residues. The germline V gene has CDR1 MNHEY and CDR2 SVGAGI. The chain's CDR3 is CASSYRAASGYNEQFF. The CDR3 region has the DNA TGTGCCAGCAGTTACAGGGCGGCTAGCGGTTACAATGAGCAGTTCTTC.

V is TRBV9 and J is TRBJ1-3; maybe TRBD1 (5 bases). This CDR3 has 14 amino acids. CDR1 SGDLS and CDR2 YYNGEE come from the germline V gene. V gave up 0 bases and J gave up 6 bases, with 10 bases separating them. The CDR3 DNA reads as TGTGCCAGCAGCGTAGATTGGGGGGAAAACACCATATATTTT. Its translation: CASSVDWGENTIYF.

V usage is TRBV6-5 and J usage is TRBJ1-5; D is ambiguous. Germline CDR1 MNHEY, CDR2 SVGAGI. The CDR3 is made up of 15 amino acids. V shed 6 bases and J shed 5 bases, with 17 bases lying between them. The CDR3 DNA reads TGTGCCAGCAGCCACTCTCATTCGGGAGATCAGCCCCAGCATTTT. It is translated as CASSHSHSGDQPQHF.

The chain recombines TRBV15 with TRBJ2-1; maybe TRBD2 (6 bases). Per the germline V gene, CDR1 is LNHNV and CDR2 is YYDKDF (reference sequence). The CDR3 length is 15 residues. The V end was cut by 3 bases, the J end by 6 bases, with 15 bases between. As DNA, the CDR3 is TGTGCCACCAGCAGGGATCTGGGAGGCCCCAATGAGCAGTTCTTC. Amino acids: CATSRDLGGPNEQFF.

The gene calls are TRBV30 and TRBJ1-4, with TRBD1 matching over 10 bases. V shed 5 bases, J shed 7 bases, and the junction held 4 bases outside the gene matches. This CDR3 spans 13 amino acids. Germline V CDR1 and CDR2: GTSNPN, SVGIG (reference sequence). CDR3 amino acids: CAWGGQGFEKLFF. The CDR3 DNA follows: TGTGCCTGGGGGGGACAGGGGTTTGAAAAACTGTTTTTT. The full variable domain, with the rest looked up from reference TRBV30 and TRBJ1-4, is SQTIHQWPATLVQPVGSPLSLECTVEGTSNPNLYWYRQAAGRGLQLLFYSVGIGQISSEVPQNLSASRPQDRQFILSSKKLLLSDSGFYLCAWGGQGFEKLFFGSGTQLSVL.

The V gene is TRBV19, the J gene TRBJ1-3; D possibly corresponds to TRBD1 (6 bases). Trimming removed 6 bases at V and 1 base at J, with 13 bases between. Germline V gives CDR1 LNHDA, CDR2 SQIVND (reference sequence). The CDR3 sequence is 15 residues long. The CDR3 region is CASSATGQSGNTIYF. The CDR3 nucleotides read TGTGCCAGTAGCGCGACAGGACAATCTGGAAACACCATATATTTT.

A few counts support this clone. The chain combines TRBV7-2 with TRBJ1-3; D is unresolved. Trimming took 2 bases from V and 5 from J, leaving 13 bases between them. CDR3 length equals 15 residues. Germline V gives CDR1 SGHTA, CDR2 FQGNSA. The CDR3 loop is CASSLWSETRNTIYF. In nucleotides, the CDR3 is TGTGCCAGCAGCTTATGGTCAGAGACTCGAAACACCATATATTTT.

The chain carries TRBV5-4 and TRBJ2-7, with 13 bases matching TRBD2. Germline V lookup: CDR1 SGHNT, CDR2 YYREEE (reference sequence). V was pared by 3 bases and J by 4 bases, with 4 bases of the junction left unmatched. The CDR3 totals 15 residues. The CDR3 DNA is TGTGCCAGCAGCTCGGGACTAGCGGGAAGATACGAGCAGTACTTC. Protein sequence: CASSSGLAGRYEQYF.

This clone was seen only a few times. This chain links TRBV18 with TRBJ1-6; TRBD1 matches 8 bases. After removal of 1 base from V and 7 bases from J, the junction contained 6 bases not matched to a gene. CDR3 length: 16 residues. Germline V lookup: CDR1 KGHSH, CDR2 LQKENI. The CDR3 loop reads CASSPLAQGGNSPLHF. The CDR3, as DNA: TGTGCCAGCTCACCACTGGCACAGGGGGGGAATTCACCCCTCCACTTT.

The chain carries TRBV27 and TRBJ2-7, with D possibly TRBD2 on 6 matching bases. V was pared by 8 bases and J by 3 bases, with 14 bases between. The CDR3 consists of 13 residues. Germline values: CDR1 MNHEY, CDR2 SMNVEV (reference sequence). Here the CDR3 reads CASGQGGNYEQYF. The CDR3 DNA follows: TGTGCCAGCGGGCAGGGCGGGAACTACGAGCAGTACTTC.

This clone was observed a handful of times. The chain links TRBV18 to TRBJ1-1; D possibly corresponds to TRBD1 (5 bases). The V end lost 1 base, the J end lost 2 bases, and 14 bases lay between the germline ends. Germline V gene lookup returns CDR1 KGHSH and CDR2 LQKENI. This CDR3 has 16 amino acids. In DNA form, the CDR3 reads TGTGCCAGCTCACCACAGCAGGGAAGGCCCAACACTGAAGCTTTCTTT. Amino acids: CASSPQQGRPNTEAFF.

The rearrangement uses TRBV6-5 and TRBJ1-6; D gene uncertain. The germline gives CDR1 MNHEY, CDR2 SVGAGI. The CDR3 consists of 15 residues. Trimming took 3 bases from V and 0 from J, leaving 6 bases between them. The CDR3 here is CASSYGGSYNSPLHF. CDR3 nucleotides: TGTGCCAGCAGTTATGGAGGCTCCTATAATTCACCCCTCCACTTT.

This clone appeared once. The chain combines TRBV6-2 or TRBV6-3 with TRBJ2-7, with D unclear. The CDR3 has 15 residues. Trimming removed 7 bases from V and 5 bases from J, with 21 bases in between. Germline V gives CDR1 MNHEY, CDR2 SVGEGT. CDR3 region: CASTPSKEKGNEQYF. The CDR3, as DNA: TGTGCCAGCACCCCCTCAAAGGAGAAAGGAAACGAGCAGTACTTC.

The rearrangement joins TRBV6-6 to TRBJ2-7, with TRBD1 as a possible D gene (6 bases). The length of the CDR3 is 14 residues. CDR1 and CDR2 from the germline V gene are MNHNY and SVGAGI (reference sequence). V was trimmed by 0 bases and J by 0 bases, leaving 6 bases between them. CDR3 residues: CASSYSDSSYEQYF. CDR3 DNA sequence: TGTGCCAGCAGTTACTCGGACAGCTCCTACGAGCAGTACTTC.

V is TRBV11-2 and J is TRBJ2-2; D is uncertain. Looked up from germline, CDR1 is SGHAT and CDR2 is FQNNGV. The CDR3 has 14 residues. Trimming removed 5 bases from V and 5 bases from J, with 12 bases in between. The CDR3 loop is CASSPSVVTGELFF. In DNA form, the CDR3 reads TGTGCCAGCAGCCCTTCGGTGGTAACCGGGGAGCTGTTTTTT. Filled out from reference TRBV11-2 and TRBJ2-2, the complete variable domain reads EAGVAQSPRYKIIEKRQSVAFWCNPISGHATLYWYQQILGQGPKLLIQFQNNGVVDDSQLPKDRFSAERLKGVDSTLKIQPAKLEDSAVYLCASSPSVVTGELFFGEGSRLTVL.

The DNA of the CDR3 is TGTGCCAGCAGCCTGCGACAGAGCAGGGGGCGTAGGGAGACCCAGTACTTC. Protein product: CASSLRQSRGRRETQYF. V usage is TRBV28 and J usage is TRBJ2-5; 8 bases line up with TRBD1. The CDR3 runs 17 residues. Trimming at V came to 6 bases and at J to 5 bases, leaving 17 bases not matched to a gene. CDR1 and CDR2 (germline): MDHEN, SYDVKM.

This clone was seen repeatedly, ten times or more. A junction end diverges from the germline sequence, so it may reflect a read error. CDR3 coding DNA: TGTGCCAGTTCACACGGGACTAGGGGCGAGCAGTACTTC. This gives the protein CASSHGTRGEQYF. The gene calls are TRBV18 and TRBJ2-7; 8 nucleotides align to TRBD2. The germline V gene encodes CDR1 KGHSH and CDR2 LQKENI. The length of the CDR3 is 13 residues. Full variable domain (remainder filled in from reference TRBV18 and TRBJ2-7): NAGVMQNPRHLVRRRGQEARLRCSPMKGHSHVYWYRQLPEEGLKFMVYLQKENIIDESGMPKERFSAEFPKEGPSILRIQQVVRGDSAAYFCASSHGTRGEQYFGPGTRLTVT.

The CDR3 bases are TGTGCCAGCAGCGTAATCCCAGGAACCGGGGAGCTGTTTTTT. Protein: CASSVIPGTGELFF. The V gene is TRBV9, the J gene TRBJ2-2; D unclear. Germline V lookup: CDR1 SGDLS, CDR2 YYNGEE. The CDR3 sequence is 14 residues long. Between the trimmed V and J ends, which lost 1 base and 5 bases, there was a span of 9 bases.